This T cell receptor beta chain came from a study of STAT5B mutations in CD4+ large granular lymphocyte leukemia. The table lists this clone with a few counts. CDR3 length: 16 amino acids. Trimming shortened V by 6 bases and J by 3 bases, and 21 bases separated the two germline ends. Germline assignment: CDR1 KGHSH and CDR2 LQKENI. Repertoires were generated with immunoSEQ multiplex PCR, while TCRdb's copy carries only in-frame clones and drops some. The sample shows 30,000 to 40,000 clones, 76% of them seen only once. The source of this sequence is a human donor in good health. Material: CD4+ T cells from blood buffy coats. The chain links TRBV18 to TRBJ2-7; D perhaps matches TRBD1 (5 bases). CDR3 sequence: CASSRTKGARSYEQYF. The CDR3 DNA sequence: TGTGCCAGCTCCCGAACTAAAGGGGCCCGAAGCTACGAGCAGTACTTC.